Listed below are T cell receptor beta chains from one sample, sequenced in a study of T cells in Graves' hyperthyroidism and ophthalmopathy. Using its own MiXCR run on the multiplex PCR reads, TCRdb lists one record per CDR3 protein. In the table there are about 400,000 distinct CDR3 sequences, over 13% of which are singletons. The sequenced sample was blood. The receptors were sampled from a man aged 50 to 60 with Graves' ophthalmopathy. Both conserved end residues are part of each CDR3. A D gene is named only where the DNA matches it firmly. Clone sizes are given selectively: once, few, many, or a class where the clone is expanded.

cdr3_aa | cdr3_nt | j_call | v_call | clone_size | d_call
CASNRAGSDTQYF | TGCGCCAGCAACCGGGCAGGCTCAGATACGCAGTATTTT | TRBJ2-3 | TRBV5-1 | many | -
CASTTPGTGNEKLFF | TGTGCCAGCACCACACCAGGGACAGGGAATGAAAAACTGTTTTTT | TRBJ1-4 | TRBV2 | many | TRBD1
CATRLRGFGSEKLFF | TGTGCCACACGACTCCGGGGATTTGGTAGCGAAAAACTGTTTTTT | TRBJ1-4 | TRBV28 | many | -
CASSLEGPIMQETQYF | TGTGCCAGCAGCTTGGAGGGACCGATAATGCAAGAGACCCAGTACTTC | TRBJ2-5 | TRBV5-6 | few | -
CASSWDSGYSYEQYF | TGCGCCAGCAGCTGGGATAGCGGGTACTCCTACGAGCAGTACTTC | TRBJ2-7 | TRBV5-1 | many | TRBD2
CASSPGGTGNSPLHF | TGTGCCAGCAGTCCCGGTGGGACAGGGAACTCACCCCTCCACTTT | TRBJ1-6 | TRBV28 | few | TRBD1
CASSPQIPSAVYGYTF | TGTGCCAGTAGTCCTCAAATACCCTCGGCCGTTTATGGCTACACCTTC | TRBJ1-2 | TRBV19 | - | -
CASSSLWEVREQYF | TGTGCCAGCAGCTCCCTTTGGGAGGTGCGCGAGCAGTACTTC | TRBJ2-7 | TRBV5-6 | few | -
CSASGKYPYEQYF | TGCAGTGCTAGCGGGAAGTACCCCTACGAGCAGTACTTC | TRBJ2-7 | TRBV20-1 | few | -
CASSLDITINEQFF | TGTGCCAGCAGCTTGGACATAACGATTAATGAGCAGTTCTTC | TRBJ2-1 | TRBV5-4 | few | -
CASRPTGGIYEQYF | TGTGCCAGCAGACCCACAGGGGGCATCTACGAGCAGTACTTC | TRBJ2-7 | TRBV2 | many | TRBD1